A selection of T cell receptor beta chains follows, all from one sample in a study of cytomegalovirus exposure and HLA in healthy donors. Data came from immunoSEQ multiplex PCR; TCRdb stores just in-frame clones and leaves some out. The sample holds 180,000 or so clones, 75% to 80% seen once. The specimen was PBMCs. The receptors stem from a man aged 50 to 60 in good health and CMV-seropositive. Each CDR3 is given with its conserved first and last residue. The D gene is left open where the match is weak. Clone size, where shown, is once, few, many, or a class for clones that have expanded.

. TRBD1 TRBJ2-2 TRBV11-3 TGTGCCAGCAGGACAGGGGCGAGCACCGGGGAGCTGTTTTTT CASRTGASTGELFF
. TRBD1 TRBJ2-1 TRBV5-6 TGTGCCAGCAGCCTAGGGACAGGTAGTGAGCAGTTCTTC CASSLGTGSEQFF
. . TRBJ2-1 TRBV4-3 TGCGCCAGCAGCCAAGATGAGGGTGTGGAGCAGTTCTTC CASSQDEGVEQFF
few TRBD2 TRBJ2-2 TRBV5-4 TGTGCCAGCAGCTTGGCGGGGGGGCCCCACGGGGAGCTGTTTTTT CASSLAGGPHGELFF
. TRBD1 TRBJ1-1 TRBV19 TGTGCCAGTATGAAACAGGGGGCCAGTCGCACTGAAGCTTTCTTT CASMKQGASRTEAFF
. . TRBJ1-6 TRBV6-5 TGTGCCAGCAGTTACTCGACAGGACCTGATTCACCCCTCCACTTT CASSYSTGPDSPLHF
. . TRBJ1-1 TRBV7-2 TGTGCCAGCAGCTTATCCATGAACACTGAAGCTTTCTTT CASSLSMNTEAFF
. . TRBJ2-4 TRBV5-4 TGTGCCAGCAGCCTGCCCGGGGACAAAAACATTCAGTACTTC CASSLPGDKNIQYF
. . TRBJ2-3 TRBV7-3 TGTGCCAGCAGCCCCATCGTGGCAGGCACAGATACGCAGTATTTT CASSPIVAGTDTQYF
. . TRBJ2-2 TRBV9 TGTGCCAGCAGCGGGGCCCAGGCCGGGGAGCTGTTTTTT CASSGAQAGELFF
. TRBD1 TRBJ1-6 TRBV5-1 TGCGCCAGCAGCCGGACAGGGGACCTCTATAATTCACCCCTCCACTTT CASSRTGDLYNSPLHF
. TRBD1 TRBJ1-2 TRBV15 TGTGCCACCAGCTTGGACAGGGCCAACTATGGCTACACCTTC CATSLDRANYGYTF
. TRBD1 TRBJ1-2 TRBV7-9 TGTGCCAGCAGCTTAACCGGGACAGGGCCCTATGGCTACACCTTC CASSLTGTGPYGYTF